This T cell receptor (beta chain) was obtained from a study of T cell repertoires in cytomegalovirus infection. General observations from the study: The ex vivo response was dominated by HLA-C-restricted CMV-specific TCR beta clonotypes.

One entry per CDR3 protein, called by TCRdb with MiXCR from the reads. The sample shows around 170,000 distinct CDR3 sequences, roughly 18% of them seen only once. There are 15 residues in the CDR3. Germline V gives CDR1 DFQATT, CDR2 SNEGSKA (reference sequence). Worth noting for this clonotype: Antigen: not known.

This sequence joins TRBV20-1 and TRBJ2-3; tentatively, D is TRBD1 or TRBD2 (5 bases each). Sequencing input: CD8+ T cells from PBMCs. The receptor's source is a human donor in good health (CMV status not recorded). Some clones in this sample may be carry-over from other donors' samples. The CDR3 nucleotides read TGCAGACGGCATAGAGGGTGCGACAGAACAGATACGCAGTATTTT. This sequence encodes CRRHRGCDRTDTQYF.